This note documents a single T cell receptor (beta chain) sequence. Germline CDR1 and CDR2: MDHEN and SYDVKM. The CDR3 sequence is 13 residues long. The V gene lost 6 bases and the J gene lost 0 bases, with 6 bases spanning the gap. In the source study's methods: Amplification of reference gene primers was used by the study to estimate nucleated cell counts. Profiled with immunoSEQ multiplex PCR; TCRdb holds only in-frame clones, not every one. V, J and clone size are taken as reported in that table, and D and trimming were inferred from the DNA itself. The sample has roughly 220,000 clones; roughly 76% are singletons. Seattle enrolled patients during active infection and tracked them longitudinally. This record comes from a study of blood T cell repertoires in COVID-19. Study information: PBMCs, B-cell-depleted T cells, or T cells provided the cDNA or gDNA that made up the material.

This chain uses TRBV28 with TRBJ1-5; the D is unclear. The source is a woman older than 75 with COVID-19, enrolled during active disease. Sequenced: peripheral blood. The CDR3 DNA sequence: TGTGCCAGCAGGGGCAATAGCAATCAGCCCCAGCATTTT. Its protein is CASRGNSNQPQHF. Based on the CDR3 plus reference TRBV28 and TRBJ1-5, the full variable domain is DVKVTQSSRYLVKRTGEKVFLECVQDMDHENMFWYRQDPGLGLRLIYFSYDVKMKEKGDIPEGYSVSREKKERFSLILESASTNQTSMYLCASRGNSNQPQHFGDGTRLSIL.